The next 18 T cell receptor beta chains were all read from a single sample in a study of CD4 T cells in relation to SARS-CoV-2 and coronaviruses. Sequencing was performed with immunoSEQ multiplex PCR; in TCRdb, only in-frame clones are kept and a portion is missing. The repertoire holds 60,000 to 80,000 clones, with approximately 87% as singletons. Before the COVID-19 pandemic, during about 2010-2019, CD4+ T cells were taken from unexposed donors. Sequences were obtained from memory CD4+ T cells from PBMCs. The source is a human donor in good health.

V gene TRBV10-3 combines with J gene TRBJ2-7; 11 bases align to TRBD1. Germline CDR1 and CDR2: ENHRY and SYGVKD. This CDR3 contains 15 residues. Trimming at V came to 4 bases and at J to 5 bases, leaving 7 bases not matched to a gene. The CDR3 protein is CAISGEDRGLHEQYF. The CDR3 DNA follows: TGTGCCATCAGTGGGGAGGACAGGGGGCTGCACGAGCAGTACTTC.

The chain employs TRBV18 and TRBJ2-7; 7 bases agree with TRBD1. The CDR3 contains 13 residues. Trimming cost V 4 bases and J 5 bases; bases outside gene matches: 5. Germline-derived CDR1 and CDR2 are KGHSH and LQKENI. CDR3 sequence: CASSQGQEHEQYF. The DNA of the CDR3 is TGTGCCAGCTCACAAGGACAGGAGCACGAGCAGTACTTC.

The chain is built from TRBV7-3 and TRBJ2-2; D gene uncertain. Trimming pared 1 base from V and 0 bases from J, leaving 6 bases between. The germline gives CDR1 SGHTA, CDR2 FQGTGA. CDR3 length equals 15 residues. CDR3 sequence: CASSLNWANTGELFF. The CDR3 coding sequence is TGTGCCAGCAGCTTAAACTGGGCGAACACCGGGGAGCTGTTTTTT. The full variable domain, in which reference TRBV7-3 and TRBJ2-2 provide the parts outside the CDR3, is GAGVSQTPSNKVTEKGKYVELRCDPISGHTALYWYRQSLGQGPEFLIYFQGTGAADDSGLPNDRFFAVRPEGSVSTLKIQRTERGDSAVYLCASSLNWANTGELFFGEGSRLTVL.

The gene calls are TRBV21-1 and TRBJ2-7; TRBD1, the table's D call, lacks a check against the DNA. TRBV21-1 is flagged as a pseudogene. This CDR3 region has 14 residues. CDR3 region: CASSMRQGAGEQYF. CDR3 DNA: TGTGCCAGCAGCATGAGGCAGGGGGCAGGGGAGCAGTACTTC.

CDR3 amino acids: CASSLYSGGQETQYF. The CDR3 DNA sequence: TGCGCCAGCAGCTTGTATTCCGGGGGCCAAGAGACCCAGTACTTC. The V gene is TRBV5-1, the J gene TRBJ2-5, with D maybe TRBD2 (6 bases). CDR1 is SGHRS, CDR2 YFSETQ, per germline. With 1 base removed from V and 1 base from J, the gap between germline ends came to 11 bases. This CDR3 has 15 residues.

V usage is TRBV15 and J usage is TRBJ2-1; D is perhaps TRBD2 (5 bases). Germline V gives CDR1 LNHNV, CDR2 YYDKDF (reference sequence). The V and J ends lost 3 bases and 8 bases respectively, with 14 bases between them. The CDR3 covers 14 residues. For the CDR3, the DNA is TGTGCCACCAGCAGCGGGGATGTGGTAGATGAGCAGTTCTTC. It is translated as CATSSGDVVDEQFF. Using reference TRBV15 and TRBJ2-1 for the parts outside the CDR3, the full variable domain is DAMVIQNPRYQVTQFGKPVTLSCSQTLNHNVMYWYQQKSSQAPKLLFHYYDKDFNNEADTPDNFQSRRPNTSFCFLDIRSPGLGDTAMYLCATSSGDVVDEQFFGPGTRLTVL.

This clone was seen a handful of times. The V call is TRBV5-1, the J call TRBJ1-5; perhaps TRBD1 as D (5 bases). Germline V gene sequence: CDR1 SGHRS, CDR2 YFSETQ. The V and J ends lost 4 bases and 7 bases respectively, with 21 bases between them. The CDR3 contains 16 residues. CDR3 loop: CASSPDPGGSGQPQHF. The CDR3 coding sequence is TGCGCCAGCAGCCCAGACCCGGGGGGATCGGGGCAGCCCCAGCATTTT.

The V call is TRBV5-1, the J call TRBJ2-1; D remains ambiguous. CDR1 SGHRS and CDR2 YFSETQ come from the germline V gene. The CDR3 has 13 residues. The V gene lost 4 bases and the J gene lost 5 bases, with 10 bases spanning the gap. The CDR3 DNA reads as TGCGCCAGCAGCCGCCTGAGCGACAATGAGCAGTTCTTC. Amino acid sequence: CASSRLSDNEQFF.

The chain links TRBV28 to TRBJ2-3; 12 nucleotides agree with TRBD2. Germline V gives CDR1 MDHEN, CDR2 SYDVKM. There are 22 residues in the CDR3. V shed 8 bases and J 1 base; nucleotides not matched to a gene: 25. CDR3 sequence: CASERASGRARGGAFGTDTQYF. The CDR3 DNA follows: TGTGCCAGCGAGAGGGCTAGCGGGAGGGCCAGGGGGGGAGCTTTTGGCACAGATACGCAGTATTTT. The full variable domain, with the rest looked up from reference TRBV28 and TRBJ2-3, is DVKVTQSSRYLVKRTGEKVFLECVQDMDHENMFWYRQDPGLGLRLIYFSYDVKMKEKGDIPEGYSVSREKKERFSLILESASTNQTSMYLCASERASGRARGGAFGTDTQYFGPGTRLTVL.

CDR3 DNA: TGTGCCAGCAGTTTGAGAAGAAACACAGATACGCAGTATTTT. Translated: CASSLRRNTDTQYF. The V and J genes are TRBV6-2 or TRBV6-3 and TRBJ2-3; D uncertain. Looked up from germline, CDR1 is MNHEY and CDR2 is SVGEGT. The CDR3 has 14 amino acids. Deletions cut 4 bases from V and 2 bases from J, with 10 bases between.

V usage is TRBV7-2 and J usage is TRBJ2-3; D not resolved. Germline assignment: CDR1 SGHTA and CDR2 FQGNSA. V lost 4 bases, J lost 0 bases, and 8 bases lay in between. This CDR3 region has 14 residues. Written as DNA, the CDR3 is TGTGCCAGCAGCTCCTCCTCTAGCACAGATACGCAGTATTTT. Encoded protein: CASSSSSSTDTQYF.

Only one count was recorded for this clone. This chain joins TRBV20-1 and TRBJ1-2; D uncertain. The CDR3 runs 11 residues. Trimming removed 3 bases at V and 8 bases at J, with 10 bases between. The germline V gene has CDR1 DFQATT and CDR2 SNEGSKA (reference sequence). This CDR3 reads CSARLGLGYTF. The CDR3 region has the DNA TGCAGTGCTAGGCTAGGGCTCGGCTACACCTTC.

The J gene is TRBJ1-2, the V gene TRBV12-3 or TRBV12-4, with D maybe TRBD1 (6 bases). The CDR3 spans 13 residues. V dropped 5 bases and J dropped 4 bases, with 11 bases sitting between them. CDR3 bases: TGTGCCAGCAGTGGGGACATGCCCTATGGCTACACCTTC. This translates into CASSGDMPYGYTF.

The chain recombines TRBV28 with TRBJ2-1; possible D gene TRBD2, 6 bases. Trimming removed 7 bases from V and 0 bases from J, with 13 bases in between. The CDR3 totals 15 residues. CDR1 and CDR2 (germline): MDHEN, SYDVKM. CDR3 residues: CASITGTPSYNEQFF. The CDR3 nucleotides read TGTGCCAGCATCACCGGGACTCCCTCCTACAATGAGCAGTTCTTC.

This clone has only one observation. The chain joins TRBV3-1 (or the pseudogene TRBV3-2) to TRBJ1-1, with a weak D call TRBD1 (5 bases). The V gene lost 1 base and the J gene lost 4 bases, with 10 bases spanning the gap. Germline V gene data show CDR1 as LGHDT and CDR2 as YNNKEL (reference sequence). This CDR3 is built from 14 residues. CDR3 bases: TGTGCCAGCAGCCAAGCAGTAGACAGCACTGAAGCTTTCTTT. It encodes CASSQAVDSTEAFF.

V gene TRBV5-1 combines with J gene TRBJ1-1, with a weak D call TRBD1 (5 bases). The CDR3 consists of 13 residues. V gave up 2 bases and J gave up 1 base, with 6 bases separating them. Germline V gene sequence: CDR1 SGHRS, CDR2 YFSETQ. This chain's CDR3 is CASSFQGNTEAFF. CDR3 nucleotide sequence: TGCGCCAGCAGCTTTCAGGGGAACACTGAAGCTTTCTTT.

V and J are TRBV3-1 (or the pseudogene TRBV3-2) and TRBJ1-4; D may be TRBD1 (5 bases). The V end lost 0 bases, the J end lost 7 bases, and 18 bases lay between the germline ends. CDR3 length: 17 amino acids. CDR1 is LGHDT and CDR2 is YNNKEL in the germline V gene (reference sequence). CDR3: CASSQDLMAGTGEKLFF. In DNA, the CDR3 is TGTGCCAGCAGCCAAGATCTTATGGCAGGGACGGGTGAAAAACTGTTTTTT.

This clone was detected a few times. Here the CDR3 reads CASRQGNPYQETQYF. CDR3 nucleotide sequence: TGTGCCAGCAGACAAGGGAACCCGTACCAAGAGACCCAGTACTTC. The rearrangement uses TRBV27 and TRBJ2-5, with D uncertain. CDR1 is MNHEY, CDR2 SMNVEV, per germline (reference sequence). The V gene lost 6 bases and the J gene lost 0 bases, with 14 bases spanning the gap. CDR3 length: 15 amino acids.